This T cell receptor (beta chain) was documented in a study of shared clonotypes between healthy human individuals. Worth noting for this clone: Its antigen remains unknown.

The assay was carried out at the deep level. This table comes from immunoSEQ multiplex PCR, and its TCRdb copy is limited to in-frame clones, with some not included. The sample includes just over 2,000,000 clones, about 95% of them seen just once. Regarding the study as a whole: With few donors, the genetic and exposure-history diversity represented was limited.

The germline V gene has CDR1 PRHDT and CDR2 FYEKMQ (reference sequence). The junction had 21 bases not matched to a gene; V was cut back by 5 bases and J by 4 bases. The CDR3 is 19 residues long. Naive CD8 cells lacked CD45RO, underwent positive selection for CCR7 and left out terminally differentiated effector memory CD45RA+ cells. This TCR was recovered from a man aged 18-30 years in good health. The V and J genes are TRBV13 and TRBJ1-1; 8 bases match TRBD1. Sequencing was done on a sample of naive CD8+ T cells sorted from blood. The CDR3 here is CASSVDAPTGVRDFTEAFF. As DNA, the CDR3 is TGTGCCAGCAGCGTAGACGCACCGACAGGGGTCCGCGACTTCACTGAAGCTTTCTTT.